This TCR beta chain was sequenced during a study of control samples from healthy donors and cancer patients. The repertoire was sequenced with immunoSEQ multiplex PCR; TCRdb's copy has only in-frame clones and lacks some. The table has some 82,000 clones, about 90% seen once. Material for sequencing was blood. The clonotype was recovered from a man aged 50-59 years in good health.

The CDR3 reads CASSSRRGSYNEQFF. The DNA of the CDR3 is TGTGCCAGCAGCTCTCGGCGGGGCTCCTACAATGAGCAGTTCTTC. The V and J genes are TRBV9 and TRBJ2-1; D might be TRBD2 (6 bases). The V end lost 4 bases, the J end lost 0 bases, and 11 bases lay between the germline ends. Per germline, CDR1 SGDLS and CDR2 YYNGEE. CDR3 size: 15 residues.